This TCR beta chain was recorded in a study of blood T cell repertoires in COVID-19. Study-level background: Some COVID-19 samples were acute and others convalescent; all came from the United States, Italy and Spain. T cells, B-cell-depleted T cells, or PBMCs provided the cDNA or gDNA that served as material.

Original handling: Estimation of nucleated cell counts was performed using reference gene primer amplification. This table comes from immunoSEQ multiplex PCR, and its TCRdb copy is limited to in-frame clones, with some not included. V and J calls plus clone size are reproduced from that table; the DNA served to infer D and trimming. The sample lists 500,000 to 600,000 clones; 85% to 90% were seen once. Trimming pared 11 bases from V and 1 base from J, leaving 23 bases between. CDR3 length equals 16 residues. Germline CDR1 and CDR2: MDHEN and SYDVKM. Seattle enrolled patients during active infection and tracked them longitudinally.

This clonotype originated in a woman between 50 and 59 years old with COVID-19, enrolled during active disease. The sample was peripheral blood. This chain links TRBV28 with TRBJ2-5, with D maybe TRBD1 (6 bases). CDR3 DNA sequence: TGTGCCGGACAGAACCGAGGTTACAACACCCAAGAGACCCAGTACTTC. Its protein is CAGQNRGYNTQETQYF.